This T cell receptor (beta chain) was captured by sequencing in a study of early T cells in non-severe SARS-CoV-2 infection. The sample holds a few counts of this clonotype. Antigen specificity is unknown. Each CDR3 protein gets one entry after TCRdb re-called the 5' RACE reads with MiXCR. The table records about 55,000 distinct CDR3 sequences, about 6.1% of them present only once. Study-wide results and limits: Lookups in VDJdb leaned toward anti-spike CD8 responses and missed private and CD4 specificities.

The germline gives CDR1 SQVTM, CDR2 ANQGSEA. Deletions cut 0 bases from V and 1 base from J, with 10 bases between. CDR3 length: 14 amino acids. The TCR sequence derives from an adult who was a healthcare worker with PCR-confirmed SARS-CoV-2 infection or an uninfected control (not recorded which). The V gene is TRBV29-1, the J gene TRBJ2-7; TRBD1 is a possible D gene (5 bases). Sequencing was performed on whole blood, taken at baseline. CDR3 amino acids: CSVEDSGPSYEQYF. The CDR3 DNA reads TGCAGCGTTGAAGATTCAGGGCCTTCCTACGAGCAGTACTTC.